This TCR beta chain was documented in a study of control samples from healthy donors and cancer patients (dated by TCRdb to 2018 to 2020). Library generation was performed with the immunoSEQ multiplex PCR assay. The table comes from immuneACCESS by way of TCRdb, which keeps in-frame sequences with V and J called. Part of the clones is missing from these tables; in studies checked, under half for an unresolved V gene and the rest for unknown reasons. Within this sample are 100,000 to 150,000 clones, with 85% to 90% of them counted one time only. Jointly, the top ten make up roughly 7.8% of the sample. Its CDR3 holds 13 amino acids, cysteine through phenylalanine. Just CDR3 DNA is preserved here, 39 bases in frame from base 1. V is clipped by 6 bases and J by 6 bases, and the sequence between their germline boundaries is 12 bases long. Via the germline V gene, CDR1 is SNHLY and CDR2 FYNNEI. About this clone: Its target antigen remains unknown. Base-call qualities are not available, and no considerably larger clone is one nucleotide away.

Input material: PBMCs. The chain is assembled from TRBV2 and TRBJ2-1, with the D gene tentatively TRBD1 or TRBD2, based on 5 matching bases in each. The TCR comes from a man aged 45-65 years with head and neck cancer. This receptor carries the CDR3 CASSPYGTNEQFF. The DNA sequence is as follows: TGTGCCAGCAGCCCCTATGGGACCAATGAGCAGTTCTTC.